The rows below give T cell receptor beta chains drawn from one sample of a study of T-cell reconstitution after alpha-beta-depleted transplantation in children. TCRdb used MiXCR to reprocess the PCR reads, holding one entry per CDR3 protein. The sample consists of under 250,000 distinct CDR3 sequences, 6.6% of them appearing once. The sample here was PBMCs, taken before TCRalphabeta/CD19-depleted stem cell transplant. These receptor sequences come from a boy younger than 10 with acute lymphoblastic leukemia, due to receive a stem cell transplant. The CDR3 runs from the conserved cysteine through the conserved F or W. The D gene is left open where the match is weak. Expanded clones are given a class, and other clones once, few, many or no size at all.

cdr3_aa	v_call	clone_size	d_call	cdr3_length
CASGGATNEKLFF	TRBV28	many	NA	13
CASSPSGKEDTQYF	TRBV7-9	few	TRBD2	14
CASSPGTFSYEQYF	TRBV3-1	many	NA	14
CSVEGYRGGLGEQFF	TRBV29-1	many	TRBD2	15
CASRTLGTSGQETQYF	TRBV6-1	many	TRBD2	16
CASSLDSRGSDTQYF	TRBV12-3/TRBV12-4	many	NA	15
CASYRAGGKNEQFF	TRBV28	many	TRBD2	14
CASSRGVADTQYF	TRBV5-6	many	TRBD2	13
CSVGLGFYGNTIYF	TRBV29-1	NA	NA	14
CASSFGGNTNTGELFF	TRBV5-1	few	NA	16
CASIQQGTSGANVLTF	TRBV19	few	NA	16
CASRAGRQGGGYTF	TRBV2	few	NA	14
CASSYSLGNEQFF	TRBV7-2	many	NA	13
CASSEAGGKSELFF	TRBV10-2	many	TRBD1	14
CAISLTLSGGSGEQYF	TRBV10-3	many	TRBD2	16
CASSLGYPGQATYEQYF	TRBV7-9	NA	TRBD1	17
CSAGGGLAGTDTQYF	TRBV20-1	many	TRBD2	15
CASTLLSGGRTGVGEQYF	TRBV12-3/TRBV12-4	many	TRBD1	18
CASGGPETQYF	TRBV28	many	NA	11
CASSKQGDRNTEAFF	TRBV27	many	NA	15
CASRSTSGDYNEQFF	TRBV6-4	NA	TRBD2	15
CSAPLAGGTDTQYF	TRBV20-1	many	TRBD2	14
CSVGPGQSSYNEQFF	TRBV29-1	many	TRBD1	15
CASSYWAGGPYNEQFF	TRBV6-5	NA	TRBD2	16
CASSQTTGYTEAFF	TRBV11-2	many	NA	14
CASSEDILGLAGYFYNEQFF	TRBV6-1	NA	TRBD2	20
CATSVGRDTQYF	TRBV24-1	once	NA	12
CASSDSEPGQGSVYF	TRBV6-4	many	TRBD1	15
CASSSTSGAHNEQFF	TRBV6-2/TRBV6-3	many	TRBD2	15
CASRDPSYEQYF	TRBV11-2	few	NA	12
CASSYSGGDGYTF	TRBV5-1	once	TRBD1	13
CASSRRFQDTQYF	TRBV28	few	NA	13
CASSPWDSREQFF	TRBV5-6	many	TRBD1	13
CASSPWGIAYNEQFF	TRBV18	many	NA	15
CASSYSATMLYGYTF	TRBV6-5	NA	NA	15